Listed here are 29 T cell receptor beta chains from one sample, sequenced in a study of T cells after yellow fever vaccination. TCRdb ran MiXCR on the 5' RACE reads and lists one entry per CDR3 protein. The sample shows about 330,000 distinct CDR3 sequences, roughly 7.5% of them seen only once. Material: PBMCs, obtained more than 35 days after the first yellow fever vaccination. The origin of the receptors is a man between 18 and 29 years old who received the YFV17D yellow fever vaccine.

The rearrangement uses TRBV7-2 and TRBJ1-3; tentatively, D is TRBD1 (5 bases). The CDR3 consists of 17 residues. The V gene's germline CDR1 is SGHTA and CDR2 FQGNSA. Trimming stripped 2 bases from V and 0 bases from J, with 14 bases between. CDR3 nucleotide sequence: TGTGCCAGCAGCTTAAGGGCGGGGGTGAGCTCTGGAAACACCATATATTTT. It is translated as CASSLRAGVSSGNTIYF.

To note about this clonotype: Being one base from a much bigger clone, this may be a read error. This sequence joins TRBV12-3 or TRBV12-4 and TRBJ1-1; maybe TRBD1 (5 bases). The CDR3 extends over 13 amino acids. Deletions cut 4 bases from V and 1 base from J, with 7 bases between. The chain's CDR3 is CASSYQGNTEAFF. DNA of the CDR3: TGTGCCAGCAGTTACCAGGGGAACACTGAAGCTTTCTTT.

This clonotype was observed a handful of times. The V and J genes are TRBV9 and TRBJ1-1; D is unclear. V shed 3 bases and J shed 1 base, with 7 bases lying between them. CDR3 length: 13 residues. Germline-derived CDR1 and CDR2 are SGDLS and YYNGEE. CDR3 nucleotides: TGTGCCAGCAGCGCTTACAGGAACACTGAAGCTTTCTTT. Amino acid sequence: CASSAYRNTEAFF.

This clonotype was detected a few times. The rearrangement links TRBV20-1 to TRBJ2-5, with no clear D. The CDR3 sequence is 13 residues long. Germline values: CDR1 DFQATT, CDR2 SNEGSKA (reference sequence). Deletions cut 3 bases from V and 3 bases from J, with 11 bases between. The CDR3 is CSARGWQKETQYF. The DNA of the CDR3 is TGCAGTGCTAGGGGGTGGCAGAAAGAGACCCAGTACTTC.

The rearrangement links TRBV4-2 to TRBJ2-7; 7 bases agree with TRBD1. The germline V gene has CDR1 LGHNA and CDR2 YNFKEQ. J lost 0 bases, V lost 4 bases, and 3 bases had no gene match. The CDR3 runs to 14 residues. Here the CDR3 reads CASSPRDSSYEQYV. The CDR3 bases are TGTGCCAGCAGCCCCCGGGACAGCTCCTACGAGCAGTACGTC.

This clonotype was detected only a few times. The chain has TRBV7-8 and TRBJ2-2; no reliable D call. With 6 bases removed from V and 6 bases from J, the gap between germline ends came to 5 bases. Germline V gene lookup returns CDR1 SGHVS and CDR2 FQNEAQ. The CDR3 totals 11 residues. CDR3 residues: CASRNAGELFF. CDR3 DNA: TGTGCCAGCAGGAATGCCGGGGAGCTGTTTTTT. Filled out from reference TRBV7-8 and TRBJ2-2, the complete variable domain reads GAGVSQSPRYKVAKRGQDVALRCDPISGHVSLFWYQQALGQGPEFLTYFQNEAQLDKSGLPSDRFFAERPEGSVSTLKIQRTQQEDSAVYLCASRNAGELFFGEGSRLTVL.

The chain employs TRBV7-9 and TRBJ2-7; possibly TRBD1 for D (6 bases). Germline CDR1 is SEHNR and CDR2 is FQNEAQ (reference sequence). The CDR3 has 16 residues. V was trimmed by 2 bases and J by 0 bases, leaving 14 bases between them. The CDR3, as DNA: TGTGCCAGCAGCTTACCCCCGGGACACCCCTCCTACGAGCAGTACTTC. Translation gives CASSLPPGHPSYEQYF. Drawing the rest from reference TRBV7-9 and TRBJ2-7, the complete variable domain is DTGVSQNPRHKITKRGQNVTFRCDPISEHNRLYWYRQTLGQGPEFLTYFQNEAQLEKSRLLSDRFSAERPKGSFSTLEIQRTEQGDSAMYLCASSLPPGHPSYEQYFGPGTRLTVT.

The chain is built from TRBV29-1 and TRBJ1-5, with 9 bases aligning to TRBD1. Germline V gene data show CDR1 as SQVTM and CDR2 as ANQGSEA. The CDR3 is 14 amino acids. V was pared by 4 bases and J by 5 bases, with 6 bases of the junction left unmatched. The CDR3 reads CSVGGQGNDQPQHF. CDR3 bases: TGCAGCGTTGGGGGACAGGGTAACGATCAGCCCCAGCATTTT.

The rearrangement uses TRBV7-2 and TRBJ1-4; D uncertain. In germline, CDR1 is SGHTA, CDR2 FQGNSA. The V end lost 5 bases, the J end lost 3 bases, and 7 bases lay between the germline ends. CDR3 length equals 13 residues. CDR3 protein: CASSALANEKLFF. Here the CDR3 DNA reads TGTGCCAGCAGCGCCTTGGCTAATGAAAAACTGTTTTTT.

The chain uses TRBV5-1 and TRBJ1-1; D is possibly TRBD1 (6 bases). V lost 6 bases to trimming and J lost 1 base, with 13 bases between them. Germline lookup yields CDR1 SGHRS and CDR2 YFSETQ. The CDR3 extends over 14 amino acids. CDR3 loop: CASTILGGNTEAFF. CDR3 DNA sequence: TGCGCCAGCACCATCCTAGGGGGGAACACTGAAGCTTTCTTT.

This clonotype was seen more than once but under ten times. CDR3: CASSSGLAGVYEQYF. CDR3 bases: TGCGCCAGCAGCTCCGGACTAGCGGGGGTTTACGAGCAGTACTTC. The V call is TRBV5-1, the J call TRBJ2-7, with 13 nucleotides matching TRBD2. This CDR3 has 15 amino acids. The germline V gene has CDR1 SGHRS and CDR2 YFSETQ. With 3 bases clipped from V and 4 bases from J, the junction kept 4 bases outside the gene matches.

The V gene is TRBV5-4, the J gene TRBJ2-5; D is perhaps TRBD1 (5 bases). Per the germline V gene, CDR1 is SGHNT and CDR2 is YYREEE (reference sequence). This CDR3 has 14 residues. The V gene lost 2 bases and the J gene lost 1 base, with 9 bases spanning the gap. The CDR3, as DNA: TGTGCCAGCAGCTTTGATAGGGGCCAAGAGACCCAGTACTTC. Amino acids: CASSFDRGQETQYF.

In its sample, this clonotype was seen many times. The chain combines TRBV11-3 with TRBJ2-1, with TRBD2 matching over 9 bases. CDR3 length equals 15 residues. The germline CDR1 and CDR2 sequences are SGHNT and YENEEA. Unmatched junction bases numbered 6, after V lost 5 bases and J lost 4 bases. The CDR3 reads CASSPRTSVYNEQFF. The CDR3 nucleotides read TGTGCCAGCAGCCCACGGACTAGCGTATACAATGAGCAGTTCTTC.

This clonotype was picked up a small number of times. This chain uses TRBV5-1 with TRBJ1-1; D unclear. Germline loops: CDR1 SGHRS, CDR2 YFSETQ. Trimming took off 9 bases at V and 1 base at J, with 13 bases between the two ends. The CDR3 totals 13 residues. CDR3: CATRTAPNTEAFF. The DNA for the CDR3 is TGCGCCACCAGGACGGCTCCGAACACTGAAGCTTTCTTT.

The rearrangement links TRBV7-2 to TRBJ2-2, with 7 bases identical to TRBD2. CDR1 and CDR2 (germline): SGHTA, FQGNSA. V trimming: 1 base; J trimming: 5 bases; junction bases outside the gene matches: 7. The CDR3 covers 16 residues. The CDR3 spells CASSLVASGRTGELFF. The DNA of the CDR3 is TGTGCCAGCAGCTTAGTGGCTAGCGGAAGGACCGGGGAGCTGTTTTTT.

This clonotype was seen only a few times. The rearrangement links TRBV4-3 to TRBJ1-5, with D unresolved. CDR3 size: 17 residues. From germline, CDR1 is LGHNA and CDR2 YSLEER. Between the trimmed V and J ends, which lost 0 bases and 0 bases, there was a span of 12 bases. CDR3 nucleotides: TGCGCCAGCAGCCAAGATAACTCCATTGATAGCAATCAGCCCCAGCATTTT. It codes for CASSQDNSIDSNQPQHF.

At least ten counts were recorded for this clonotype. This rearrangement joins TRBV20-1 to TRBJ1-2; 7 positions match TRBD1. CDR3 length: 13 amino acids. Germline lookup yields CDR1 DFQATT and CDR2 SNEGSKA (reference sequence). V dropped 5 bases and J dropped 4; count of bases not matched to a gene: 7. This CDR3 is CSAPDRDLYGYTF. The CDR3, as DNA: TGCAGTGCTCCCGACAGGGACCTCTATGGCTACACCTTC.

This clonotype was counted a few times. The chain has TRBV7-9 and TRBJ1-1; D is uncertain. The V and J ends lost 5 bases and 10 bases respectively, with 14 bases between them. CDR3 length equals 12 residues. Per the germline V gene, CDR1 is SEHNR and CDR2 is FQNEAQ (reference sequence). CDR3 bases: TGTGCCAGCAGCCGTCGTGGAAGAGCAGCTTTCTTT. The encoded protein is CASSRRGRAAFF.

In its sample, this clonotype was seen a few times. This rearrangement joins TRBV7-6 to TRBJ1-3; D uncertain. This CDR3 spans 14 amino acids. Germline values: CDR1 SGHVS, CDR2 FNYEAQ. V was cut by 4 bases and J by 2 bases, with 9 bases left in between. CDR3 bases: TGTGCCAGCAGCTCACGGGAACCTGGAAACACCATATATTTT. Protein sequence: CASSSREPGNTIYF.

This clonotype was recorded at least ten times. The chain couples TRBV5-1 to TRBJ2-5, with a possible D match to TRBD1 (5 bases). There are 14 residues in the CDR3. The germline V gene encodes CDR1 SGHRS and CDR2 YFSETQ. V was shortened by 2 bases and J by 1 base, with 9 bases between the two germline ends. Written as DNA, the CDR3 is TGCGCCAGCAGCTTATTGGGGCGCCAAGAGACCCAGTACTTC. This codes for CASSLLGRQETQYF.

This clonotype appeared many times. The chain is built from TRBV12-3 or TRBV12-4 and TRBJ2-1; TRBD2 matches at 8 bases. The CDR3 has 13 amino acids. The J segment lost 12 bases and the V segment lost 7 bases, leaving 11 bases of the junction unmatched. The CDR3 nucleotides are TGTGCCAGCACCCTCCTGGGGGCGGGGGGGCAGTTCTTC. As protein: CASTLLGAGGQFF.

In its sample, this clonotype was seen many times. This chain links TRBV30 with TRBJ1-2; the D is unclear. The germline gives CDR1 GTSNPN, CDR2 SVGIG (reference sequence). V was clipped by 0 bases and J by 5 bases, with 13 bases between them. The CDR3 consists of 14 residues. Written as DNA, the CDR3 is TGTGCCTGGAGTGTAGGCCAGGACCAGTATGGCTACACCTTC. Protein product: CAWSVGQDQYGYTF.

This clonotype showed up just a few times. V and J are TRBV27 and TRBJ2-7; TRBD1 matches 11 bases. There are 16 residues in the CDR3. Germline values: CDR1 MNHEY, CDR2 SMNVEV (reference sequence). The J segment lost 3 bases and the V segment lost 2 bases, leaving 6 bases of the junction unmatched. CDR3 protein: CASSLLFGTGGYEQYF. CDR3 nucleotides: TGTGCCAGCAGTTTACTTTTCGGGACAGGGGGCTACGAGCAGTACTTC.

J is TRBJ1-5 and V is TRBV12-3 or TRBV12-4; 8 nucleotides line up with TRBD1. Losses at the gene ends were 4 bases for V and 6 bases for J; bases not matched to a gene: 5. This CDR3 is built from 14 residues. DNA of the CDR3: TGTGCCAGCAGTTCAGGGGGCGCGGGTCAGCCCCAGCATTTT. It encodes CASSSGGAGQPQHF.

This clonotype was counted at least ten times. V and J are TRBV5-1 and TRBJ2-1; 9 bases agree with TRBD1. Germline CDR1 is SGHRS and CDR2 is YFSETQ. This CDR3 has 14 amino acids. V was pared by 0 bases and J by 7 bases, with 2 bases of the junction left unmatched. The CDR3 DNA reads TGCGCCAGCAGCTTGGGACAGGGGGGGAATGAGCAGTTCTTC. This gives the protein CASSLGQGGNEQFF.

The chain uses TRBV7-2 and TRBJ2-5; 7 bases are shared with TRBD2. The CDR3 is made up of 14 amino acids. Germline V lookup: CDR1 SGHTA, CDR2 FQGNSA. J gave up 5 bases and V 1 base, and 4 bases lay outside the gene matches. The CDR3 here is CASSLVWEGETQYF. Here the CDR3 DNA reads TGTGCCAGCAGCTTAGTCTGGGAGGGGGAGACCCAGTACTTC. Using reference TRBV7-2 and TRBJ2-5 for the parts outside the CDR3, the full variable domain is GAGVSQSPSNKVTEKGKDVELRCDPISGHTALYWYRQSLGQGLEFLIYFQGNSAPDKSGLPSDRFSAERTGGSVSTLTIQRTQQEDSAVYLCASSLVWEGETQYFGPGTRLLVL.

The V gene is TRBV6-2 or TRBV6-3, the J gene TRBJ2-5; D uncertain. Germline CDR1 MNHEY, CDR2 SVGEGT. The CDR3 has 14 amino acids. Trimming took 8 bases from V and 1 from J, leaving 14 bases between them. As DNA, the CDR3 is TGTGCCAGCCGTCCGAGAAGGACCCAAGAGACCCAGTACTTC. It codes for CASRPRRTQETQYF.

This clonotype has a count of ten or more. The rearrangement joins TRBV15 to TRBJ2-3; D is undetermined. The germline gives CDR1 LNHNV, CDR2 YYDKDF (reference sequence). This CDR3 has 14 residues. Trimming took 4 bases from V and 0 from J, leaving 8 bases between them. In nucleotides, the CDR3 is TGTGCCACCAGCACGACTCGCAGCACAGATACGCAGTATTTT. This translates into CATSTTRSTDTQYF.

This clonotype has a count of ten or more. V usage is TRBV5-1 and J usage is TRBJ2-3, with a tentative D call TRBD1 (5 bases). Between the trimmed V and J ends, which lost 1 base and 4 bases, there was a span of 10 bases. Germline values: CDR1 SGHRS, CDR2 YFSETQ. The length of the CDR3 is 14 residues. The CDR3 nucleotides read TGCGCCAGCAGCTTGTTCACAGGCCCAGATACGCAGTATTTT. This encodes CASSLFTGPDTQYF. Filled out from reference TRBV5-1 and TRBJ2-3, the complete variable domain reads KAGVTQTPRYLIKTRGQQVTLSCSPISGHRSVSWYQQTPGQGLQFLFEYFSETQRNKGNFPGRFSGRQFSNSRSEMNVSTLELGDSALYLCASSLFTGPDTQYFGPGTRLTVL.